Included here is one T cell receptor (beta chain) sequence, with context. The data belong to a study of technical replicates of blood from several donors. V was trimmed by 0 bases and J by 1 base, leaving 6 bases between them. The germline V gene has CDR1 SGHTA and CDR2 FQGNSA. The CDR3 totals 14 residues. Clones were read by immunoSEQ multiplex PCR, and TCRdb kept only the in-frame ones, dropping some. Altogether fewer than 85,000 clones are present, 90% to 95% being singletons, with the ten largest covering 0.3% to 0.45%. The sample comprised T cells isolated from PBMCs. The TCR was taken from a human donor in good health. This chain connects TRBV7-2 to TRBJ1-1; possibly TRBD1 for D (5 bases). DNA for the CDR3: TGTGCCAGCAGCTTAGCAGGGGCGAACACTGAAGCTTTCTTT. The encoded protein is CASSLAGANTEAFF.